Given below is one T cell receptor (beta chain) in context. V lost 3 bases, J lost 2 bases, and 11 bases lay in between. Germline V gives CDR1 GTSNPN, CDR2 SVGIG (reference sequence). CDR3 length: 14 residues. This sample is part of a study of radiation and T cells in renal cell carcinoma. TCRdb's table, derived via immunoSEQ multiplex PCR, lists solely in-frame clones and lacks some. Among about 170,000 clones listed, about 85% were seen once. Time point reported: blood 4 weeks post-SBRT, at nephrectomy. This sample's treatment: 15 Gy SBRT to primary tumor, nephrectomy 4 weeks later. Nephrectomy followed 15 Gy stereotactic body radiation by 4 weeks. After SBRT, blood was collected at 2 and 4 weeks, plus baseline.

The sample consisted of blood, taken from a patient whose treatment included radiotherapy and nephrectomy. The gene calls are TRBV30 and TRBJ1-5, with D tentatively TRBD1 (5 bases). The TCR originated in a woman in her forties or fifties with renal cell carcinoma. CDR3 in DNA: TGTGCCTGGAGCCCAGGGCGAGGCAATCAGCCCCAGCATTTT. Its translation: CAWSPGRGNQPQHF.